This entry lists 25 T cell receptor beta chains sequenced from one sample in a study of cytomegalovirus exposure and HLA in healthy donors. The study ran its PCR with 60 Vbeta and 13 Jbeta primers. Sequenced by immunoSEQ multiplex PCR; TCRdb stores in-frame clones only, minus some. The sample includes 150,000 to 180,000 clones, roughly 80% seen only once; the top ten take 3% to 4%. Specimen: PBMCs. These receptors were collected from a woman in her forties in good health and CMV-seronegative.

This clone was counted between two and nine times. The J gene is TRBJ1-5, the V gene TRBV6-1; a weak D match, TRBD1 (5 bases). The length of the CDR3 is 19 residues. Germline V gives CDR1 MNHNS, CDR2 SASEGT. V lost 0 bases, J lost 5 bases, and 23 bases lay in between. In nucleotides, the CDR3 is TGTGCCAGCAGTGAAGCGTTTGTCCGCCGCAGTGTAGGGGATCAGCCCCAGCATTTT. Translated, it gives CASSEAFVRRSVGDQPQHF.

The rearrangement uses TRBV7-9 and TRBJ2-7; no firm D call. The CDR3 runs 15 residues. Germline lookup yields CDR1 SEHNR and CDR2 FQNEAQ (reference sequence). V shed 5 bases and J shed 4 bases, with 18 bases lying between them. This CDR3 is CASSTTGDPQYEQYF. The CDR3 DNA is TGTGCCAGCAGCACGACTGGAGACCCCCAATACGAGCAGTACTTC.

This clone was picked up one time. This chain connects TRBV2 to TRBJ1-5, with 8 bases lining up with TRBD1. The V and J ends lost 8 bases and 6 bases, in that order; junction bases with no gene match: 6. CDR3 length equals 13 residues. Germline CDR1 is SNHLY and CDR2 is FYNNEI. The CDR3 protein is CASESGGRQPQHF. The CDR3 nucleotides are TGTGCCAGCGAGTCAGGGGGCCGTCAGCCCCAGCATTTT.

The rearrangement links TRBV6-5 to TRBJ1-2; TRBD1 aligns across 9 bases. The J segment lost 6 bases and the V segment lost 2 bases, leaving 7 bases of the junction unmatched. Germline lookup yields CDR1 MNHEY and CDR2 SVGAGI. This CDR3 has 15 amino acids. The chain's CDR3 is CASSYPRDRAHGYTF. As DNA, the CDR3 is TGTGCCAGCAGTTACCCCCGGGACAGGGCCCATGGCTACACCTTC.

Only a few counts were recorded for this clone. V is TRBV28 and J is TRBJ2-7, with TRBD1 as a possible D gene (6 bases). The V and J ends lost 6 bases and 3 bases respectively, with 15 bases between them. Germline V gene lookup returns CDR1 MDHEN and CDR2 SYDVKM. CDR3 length: 14 residues. CDR3 region: CASSPPTGIYEQYF. The CDR3 nucleotides are TGTGCCAGCAGCCCTCCTACAGGGATCTACGAGCAGTACTTC.

The chain couples TRBV28 to TRBJ1-6; no clear D gene. This CDR3 has 14 amino acids. V was clipped by 2 bases and J by 5 bases, with 7 bases between them. Per germline, CDR1 MDHEN and CDR2 SYDVKM. The CDR3 DNA is TGTGCCAGCAGTTTAAGCGTCGATAATTCACCCCTCCACTTT. Protein: CASSLSVDNSPLHF.

In DNA, the CDR3 is TGTGCCAGCAGCTCTGGGACTAGCGGCTCCTACGAGCAGTACTTC. It encodes CASSSGTSGSYEQYF. The rearrangement links TRBV5-5 to TRBJ2-7, with 11 bases identical to TRBD2. The germline V gene encodes CDR1 SGHKS and CDR2 YYEKEE (reference sequence). V shed 3 bases and J 0 bases; nucleotides not matched to a gene: 2. The CDR3 totals 15 residues. Full variable domain (rest looked up from reference TRBV5-5 and TRBJ2-7): DAGVTQSPTHLIKTRGQQVTLRCSPISGHKSVSWYQQVLGQGPQFIFQYYEKEERGRGNFPDRFSARQFPNYSSELNVNALLLGDSALYLCASSSGTSGSYEQYFGPGTRLTVT.

The gene calls are TRBV28 and TRBJ2-3; D is unresolved. From germline, CDR1 is MDHEN and CDR2 SYDVKM. CDR3 size: 13 residues. V was cut by 6 bases and J by 1 base, with 8 bases left in between. CDR3 DNA sequence: TGTGCCAGCAGAAGGCAGGGCACAGATACGCAGTATTTT. This gives the protein CASRRQGTDTQYF.

This sequence joins TRBV30 and TRBJ1-2; D perhaps matches TRBD1 (5 bases). V was cut by 3 bases and J by 0 bases, with 8 bases left in between. The CDR3 contains 13 residues. Per the germline V gene, CDR1 is GTSNPN and CDR2 is SVGIG (reference sequence). The CDR3 DNA reads as TGTGCCTGGAGAGGGGTAGCTAACTATGGCTACACCTTC. Translating it yields CAWRGVANYGYTF.

This clone was seen a few times. V and J are TRBV6-1 and TRBJ1-2, with D unclear. This CDR3 is built from 14 residues. Trimming cost V 2 bases and J 4 bases, with 11 bases left between them. CDR1 is MNHNS, CDR2 SASEGT, per germline. CDR3 loop: CASSESGSFYGYTF. CDR3 bases: TGTGCCAGCAGTGAATCGGGAAGTTTCTATGGCTACACCTTC.

This chain links TRBV2 with TRBJ2-5; 11 bases agree with TRBD2. Losses at the gene ends were 6 bases for V and 1 base for J; bases not matched to a gene: 7. Germline CDR1 reads SNHLY; CDR2 reads FYNNEI. CDR3 size: 16 residues. CDR3 loop: CASRGPLAGGQETQYF. CDR3 sequence (DNA): TGTGCCAGCAGGGGGCCTCTAGCGGGGGGCCAAGAGACCCAGTACTTC.

The rearrangement uses TRBV7-9 and TRBJ2-7; D is possibly TRBD1 (6 bases). The V end lost 3 bases, the J end lost 3 bases, and 15 bases lay between the germline ends. The CDR3 spans 15 residues. Germline values: CDR1 SEHNR, CDR2 FQNEAQ (reference sequence). The CDR3 bases are TGTGCCAGCAGCTTCTTGCCTCCCAGGGGCTACGAGCAGTACTTC. Translation: CASSFLPPRGYEQYF.

The V call is TRBV4-2, the J call TRBJ2-5; maybe TRBD2 (6 bases). The CDR3 spans 15 residues. CDR1 LGHNA and CDR2 YNFKEQ come from the germline V gene. V lost 6 bases and J lost 1, with 15 bases in between. This CDR3 is CASSGRAGSQETQYF. CDR3 coding DNA: TGTGCCAGCAGTGGGCGGGCGGGAAGCCAAGAGACCCAGTACTTC.

In nucleotides, the CDR3 is TGTGCCAGCAGAGGACTGATGGGCTCTGAAGCTTTCTTT. It yields the protein CASRGLMGSEAFF. This chain uses TRBV6-6 with TRBJ1-1; D is ambiguous. This CDR3 has 13 amino acids. Trimming cost V 6 bases and J 6 bases, with 14 bases left between them. Per germline, CDR1 MNHNY and CDR2 SVGAGI (reference sequence).

The V and J genes are TRBV6-5 and TRBJ2-5; 7 bases align to TRBD2. Germline CDR1 reads MNHEY; CDR2 reads SVGAGI. This CDR3 spans 15 amino acids. Unmatched junction bases numbered 6, after V lost 0 bases and J lost 5 bases. The CDR3 nucleotides read TGTGCCAGCAGTTACTCTCCCGGGGGGAGCGAGACCCAGTACTTC. Its protein product is CASSYSPGGSETQYF.

The chain combines TRBV7-9 with TRBJ1-2, with 7 nucleotides matching TRBD1. Trimming at V came to 4 bases and at J to 0 bases, leaving 11 bases not matched to a gene. This CDR3 comprises 17 residues. CDR1 and CDR2 (germline): SEHNR, FQNEAQ (reference sequence). CDR3 region: CASSSTYSGTANYGYTF. DNA for the CDR3: TGTGCCAGCAGCTCGACTTACTCCGGGACAGCTAACTATGGCTACACCTTC.

This clone is a singleton in its sample. The chain employs TRBV18 and TRBJ1-6; possibly TRBD1 for D (5 bases). V lost 4 bases and J lost 6, with 19 bases in between. The germline V gene encodes CDR1 KGHSH and CDR2 LQKENI. This CDR3 region has 17 residues. In DNA form, the CDR3 reads TGTGCCAGCTCACGTATCGTGGAGACAGCCCTTAATTCACCCCTCCACTTT. As protein: CASSRIVETALNSPLHF. The full variable domain, completed using reference TRBV18 and TRBJ1-6, is NAGVMQNPRHLVRRRGQEARLRCSPMKGHSHVYWYRQLPEEGLKFMVYLQKENIIDESGMPKERFSAEFPKEGPSILRIQQVVRGDSAAYFCASSRIVETALNSPLHFGNGTRLTVT.

The chain couples TRBV21-1 to TRBJ1-5; the table's D gene call, TRBD1, was not cross checked with the DNA. TRBV21-1 corresponds to a pseudogene. The CDR3 spans 15 residues. The chain's CDR3 is CASSKGTGHNQPQHF. In DNA, the CDR3 is TGTGCCAGCAGCAAAGGTACAGGGCACAATCAGCCCCAGCATTTT.

The chain carries TRBV5-4 and TRBJ2-7, with D possibly being TRBD2 (7 bases). V was trimmed by 4 bases and J by 0 bases, leaving 17 bases between them. CDR1 and CDR2 (germline): SGHNT, YYREEE (reference sequence). This CDR3 comprises 16 residues. CDR3 in DNA: TGTGCCAGCAGCCCGGGGGCTAGCGGAGCCTCCTACGAGCAGTACTTC. This codes for CASSPGASGASYEQYF.

J is TRBJ2-1 and V is TRBV5-4, with a possible D match to TRBD2 (6 bases). The CDR3 contains 17 residues. V lost 7 bases, J lost 7 bases, and 27 bases lay in between. CDR1 and CDR2 from the germline V gene are SGHNT and YYREEE (reference sequence). The CDR3 here is CASAPRVGGTFRNEQFF. CDR3 nucleotide sequence: TGTGCCAGCGCTCCTAGAGTCGGCGGGACTTTTAGGAATGAGCAGTTCTTC.

This clone was recorded only once. The rearrangement links TRBV2 to TRBJ2-2; a possible D gene is TRBD1 (6 bases). Germline V gene data show CDR1 as SNHLY and CDR2 as FYNNEI. Trimming cost V 5 bases and J 4 bases, with 14 bases left between them. The CDR3 sequence is 15 residues long. Written as DNA, the CDR3 is TGTGCCAGCAGTCCTGCCGGGACACCCACCGGGGAGCTGTTTTTT. Residues: CASSPAGTPTGELFF.

This clone was seen only a few times. The sample has other DNA sequences that encode this CDR3 too. The chain recombines TRBV5-1 with TRBJ2-7; 9 nucleotides line up with TRBD2. After removal of 4 bases from V and 2 bases from J, the junction contained 4 bases not matched to a gene. Germline V gene lookup returns CDR1 SGHRS and CDR2 YFSETQ. CDR3 length equals 14 residues. For the CDR3, the DNA is TGCGCCAGCAGCCTAGCGGGACAAGCCTACGAGCAGTACTTC. Protein product: CASSLAGQAYEQYF.

The chain recombines TRBV6-5 with TRBJ1-3; TRBD1 matches at 7 bases. This CDR3 comprises 14 residues. Germline-derived CDR1 and CDR2 are MNHEY and SVGAGI. V was pared by 7 bases and J by 3 bases, with 6 bases of the junction left unmatched. The CDR3 nucleotides are TGTGCCAGCACGGAAGGGGGCCTTGGAAACACCATATATTTT. This codes for CASTEGGLGNTIYF.

This clone came up once. This chain connects TRBV5-1 to TRBJ2-5; 10 bases fit TRBD1. CDR1 is SGHRS, CDR2 YFSETQ, per germline. The CDR3 spans 16 residues. The V gene end was trimmed by 0 bases and the J gene end by 2 bases; junction bases not matched to a gene: 4. CDR3 DNA sequence: TGCGCCAGCAGCTTGGCCCGGGGACAGGGGCAAGAGACCCAGTACTTC. This translates into CASSLARGQGQETQYF.

The rearrangement uses TRBV10-1 and TRBJ2-2; 7 nucleotides align to TRBD1. V lost 4 bases, J lost 1 base, and 0 bases stayed unmatched. The germline V gene encodes CDR1 WNHNN and CDR2 SYGVQD (reference sequence). CDR3 length: 14 residues. The CDR3 sequence: CASSGDRNTGELFF. In nucleotides, the CDR3 is TGCGCCAGCAGTGGGGACAGGAACACCGGGGAGCTGTTTTTT.